The 30 T cell receptor beta chains below all came from one sample that was sequenced in a study of T cell clonality in common variable immunodeficiency. Using immunoSEQ multiplex PCR, the repertoire was profiled, and TCRdb retains in-frame clones only, with some absent. The sample has some 28,000 clones, none seen only once; the top ten hold about 13%. The sequenced sample was peripheral blood mononuclear cells. These receptors came from a person aged 18-70 years in good health.

This clone was observed at least ten times. Read data end 3 residues before the CDR3 end; the end is taken from the germline J gene. V is TRBV5-1 and J is TRBJ1-1; the match to TRBD1 covers 9 bases. This CDR3 region has 14 residues. Germline V gives CDR1 SGHRS, CDR2 YFSETQ. V dropped 4 bases and J dropped 7; count of bases not matched to a gene: 8. Incomplete CDR3 DNA: TGCGCCAGCAGCCCCCTCGGACAGGGGTATGAA. It codes for CASSPLGQGYE. The entire CDR3 protein is CASSPLGQGYEAFF.

This clone was recorded at least ten times. Sequencing ends 3 residues short of the CDR3 end; the germline J gene provides the rest. This chain joins TRBV20-1 and TRBJ2-2; D might be TRBD1 (6 bases). This CDR3 is 15 amino acids long. Germline assignment: CDR1 DFQATT and CDR2 SNEGSKA (reference sequence). The part of the CDR3 DNA that was read is TGCAGTGCTAGAGTTAAAGGACAGTTCGATTCACCG. Its translation is CSARVKGQFDSP. The full CDR3 reads CSARVKGQFDSPLFF.

This clone occurred a few times. The CDR3 extends 3 residues past the end of the read, so its final part is completed from the germline J gene. This CDR3 is also generated by other DNA sequences in the sample. The chain combines TRBV18 with TRBJ1-1; D perhaps matches TRBD1 (5 bases). Germline V CDR1 and CDR2: KGHSH, LQKENI. This CDR3 region has 14 residues. The covered CDR3 bases are TGTGCCAGCTCACCCGCCTCTCGGGGGTTAGAA. This encodes CASSPASRGLE. The entire CDR3 reads CASSPASRGLEAFF.

The sample holds many counts of this clone. The sequenced part of the CDR3 DNA is TGTGCCAGCAGAGTCGGTACTAGCGCCAATGAG. As protein: CASRVGTSANE. The full CDR3 protein reads CASRVGTSANEQFF. The chain carries TRBV2 and TRBJ2-1; TRBD2 matches 7 bases. The CDR3 is cut off 3 residues early in the read; its end comes from the germline J gene. V was clipped by 6 bases and J by 6 bases; unmatched bases: 8. Germline CDR1 reads SNHLY; CDR2 reads FYNNEI. The CDR3 is 14 amino acids.

This clone was observed many times. Incomplete CDR3 DNA: TGTGCCAGCAGCTTAGAGGGGCTCCGGAATTCACCC. Protein sequence: CASSLEGLRNSP. In full, the CDR3 reads CASSLEGLRNSPLHF. The V and J genes are TRBV7-6 and TRBJ1-6, with D tentatively TRBD1 (5 bases). The CDR3 goes on 3 residues after the read ends, and that part is filled in from the germline J gene. Per germline, CDR1 SGHVS and CDR2 FNYEAQ. The CDR3 is 15 residues long. V was cut by 1 base and J by 7 bases, with 11 bases left in between.

This clone was recorded a few times. Partial CDR3 DNA: TGTGCCAGCTCACAAGTAGATAATCAGCCC. Its protein product is CASSQVDNQP. The whole CDR3 region reads CASSQVDNQPQHF. The chain employs TRBV18 and TRBJ1-5, with D unclear. Read data end 3 residues before the CDR3 end; the end is taken from the germline J gene. Germline V gives CDR1 KGHSH, CDR2 LQKENI. Trimming cost V 4 bases and J 4 bases, with 8 bases left between them. The CDR3 runs to 13 residues.

This clone was detected ten times or more. The read comes to an end 3 residues before the CDR3 does, leaving the germline J gene to fill in the end. This chain uses TRBV6-4 with TRBJ2-3; the match to TRBD2 covers 7 bases. This CDR3 spans 15 amino acids. Germline V lookup: CDR1 MRHNA, CDR2 SNTAGT. Losses at the gene ends were 3 bases for V and 2 bases for J; bases not matched to a gene: 5. The covered CDR3 bases are TGTGCCAGCAGTGAAGAGCGGGGTTTCACAGATACG. This codes for CASSEERGFTDT. The complete CDR3 reads CASSEERGFTDTQYF.

This clone came up many times. Sequencing ends 3 residues short of the CDR3 end; the germline J gene provides the rest. The V and J genes are TRBV19 and TRBJ2-3, with D possibly being TRBD1 (6 bases). The CDR3 is 16 amino acids. CDR1 is LNHDA and CDR2 is SQIVND in the germline V gene (reference sequence). The V end lost 6 bases, the J end lost 2 bases, and 18 bases lay between the germline ends. CDR3 DNA (partial): TGTGCCAGTAGCCCCACCGTGGGGGCGAACACAGATACG. Its protein product is CASSPTVGANTDT. Given in full, the CDR3 is CASSPTVGANTDTQYF.

This clone was detected ten times or more. The CDR3 goes on 3 residues after the read ends, and that part is filled in from the germline J gene. V is TRBV19 and J is TRBJ2-5; 7 nucleotides agree with TRBD1. V lost 3 bases to trimming and J lost 4 bases; unmatched junction nucleotides: 8. CDR1 is LNHDA and CDR2 is SQIVND in the germline V gene (reference sequence). The CDR3 is made up of 15 amino acids. The chain's CDR3 is CASSMGQLTGETQYF. The CDR3 bases that were read are TGTGCCAGTAGTATGGGACAGCTAACGGGAGAGACC.

This clone was seen ten or more times. The CDR3 is cut off 3 residues early in the read; its end comes from the germline J gene. V and J are TRBV7-9 and TRBJ2-7; TRBD2 is a possible D gene (6 bases). Germline V gene lookup returns CDR1 SEHNR and CDR2 FQNEAQ (reference sequence). Trimming pared 3 bases from V and 3 bases from J, leaving 12 bases between. CDR3 length: 14 amino acids. Partial CDR3 DNA: TGTGCCAGCAGCTTTGGGGGGACTCGCTACGAG. As protein: CASSFGGTRYE. The CDR3 in its entirety is CASSFGGTRYEQYF.

This clone was recorded many times. The read stops 3 residues short of the end of the CDR3; the missing end is completed from the germline J gene. The chain links TRBV7-9 to TRBJ2-7, with D maybe TRBD1 (5 bases). The V end lost 5 bases, the J end lost 5 bases, and 13 bases lay between the germline ends. CDR3 size: 13 residues. The germline gives CDR1 SEHNR, CDR2 FQNEAQ (reference sequence). CDR3 DNA, as far as it was read: TGTGCCAGCAGCATCCAGGGTTCTGACGAG. Amino acid sequence: CASSIQGSDE. The complete CDR3 sequence is CASSIQGSDEQYF.

This clone was detected ten times or more. The read gets to within 3 residues of the CDR3 end, and the germline J gene fills in the rest. V usage is TRBV20-1 and J usage is TRBJ1-5; tentative D call: TRBD1 (6 bases). The CDR3 length is 16 residues. The V gene's germline CDR1 is DFQATT and CDR2 SNEGSKA (reference sequence). Trimming left V 1 base short and J 0 bases short, with 13 bases between. The part of the CDR3 DNA that was read is TGCAGTGCTAGAGCTCCAGGGGAGTTTAGCAATCAGCCC. It encodes CSARAPGEFSNQP. In full, the CDR3 is CSARAPGEFSNQPQHF.

This clone has ten or more counts. From the germline J gene comes the end of the CDR3, since the read stops 3 residues before it. V usage is TRBV5-4 and J usage is TRBJ2-7, with 7 bases fitting TRBD1. Looked up from germline, CDR1 is SGHNT and CDR2 is YYREEE (reference sequence). Losses at the gene ends were 4 bases for V and 1 base for J; bases not matched to a gene: 2. The CDR3 covers 13 residues. The CDR3 is CASSPTGSYEQYF. Partial CDR3 DNA: TGTGCCAGCAGCCCGACAGGGTCCTACGAG.

In its sample, this clone was seen many times. The read finishes 3 residues shy of the CDR3 end, and the germline J gene is used to complete it. J is TRBJ2-1 and V is TRBV19; possibly TRBD2 for D (6 bases). The CDR3 extends over 16 amino acids. Germline CDR1 reads LNHDA; CDR2 reads SQIVND (reference sequence). V shed 5 bases and J shed 7 bases, with 21 bases lying between them. The CDR3 bases that were read are TGTGCCAGTAGTGCTCCTCGGGACTCGGGGCGGAATGAG. Translated, it gives CASSAPRDSGRNE. From start to end, the CDR3 is CASSAPRDSGRNEQFF.

Of note for this clone: The read ends 3 residues before the CDR3 terminus; that terminus is restored from the germline J gene. The V gene is TRBV7-9, the J gene TRBJ1-1, with D possibly TRBD1 on 5 matching bases. Trimming left V 5 bases short and J 4 bases short, with 17 bases between. The CDR3 is 15 amino acids. Germline V CDR1 and CDR2: SEHNR, FQNEAQ (reference sequence). The CDR3 loop reads CASSPYTGGGTEAFF. The CDR3 bases that were read are TGTGCCAGCAGCCCTTACACGGGGGGTGGCACTGAA.

This clone was seen at least ten times. The read gets to within 3 residues of the CDR3 end, and the germline J gene fills in the rest. The chain couples TRBV5-4 to TRBJ2-7, with D unclear. Trimming removed 0 bases at V and 2 bases at J, with 15 bases between. CDR1 and CDR2 (germline): SGHNT, YYREEE (reference sequence). This CDR3 comprises 16 residues. The chain's CDR3 is CASSLDSSLPAYEQYF. The CDR3 DNA, read in part, is TGTGCCAGCAGCTTGGACAGCTCTTTACCTGCCTACGAG. The entire variable domain, with the rest obtained from reference TRBV5-4 and TRBJ2-7, is as follows: ETGVTQSPTHLIKTRGQQVTLRCSSQSGHNTVSWYQQALGQGPQFIFQYYREEENGRGNFPPRFSGLQFPNYSSELNVNALELDDSALYLCASSLDSSLPAYEQYFGPGTRLTVT.

This clone showed up many times. Read data end 3 residues before the CDR3 end; the end is taken from the germline J gene. This chain joins TRBV5-1 and TRBJ1-1; D is uncertain. In germline, CDR1 is SGHRS, CDR2 YFSETQ. The CDR3 loop spans 14 amino acids. Trimming removed 4 bases at V and 0 bases at J, with 10 bases between. The CDR3 sequence: CASSEMRLNTEAFF. The covered CDR3 bases are TGCGCCAGCAGCGAAATGAGGCTGAACACTGAA.

This clone came up many times. The missing CDR3 end, 3 residues past where the read stops, is filled in from the germline J gene. The genes are TRBV4-2 and TRBJ2-7; the D gene is possibly TRBD1 (5 bases). Germline CDR1 and CDR2: LGHNA and YNFKEQ. V was pared by 4 bases and J by 2 bases, with 18 bases between. This CDR3 is 16 amino acids long. Here the CDR3 reads CASSPRAGKITYEQYF. The CDR3 bases that were read are TGTGCCAGCAGCCCTAGAGCAGGGAAAATCACCTACGAG.

There are many counts of this clone. The read terminates 3 residues before the CDR3 end, so the remaining end is supplied by the germline J gene. V is TRBV29-1 and J is TRBJ2-2; D is possibly TRBD1 (6 bases). Germline V gives CDR1 SQVTM, CDR2 ANQGSEA. V was trimmed by 6 bases and J by 5 bases, leaving 13 bases between them. The CDR3 runs 13 residues. CDR3 DNA (partial): TGCAGCGTCGACAACACAGGGACCGGGGAG. Translating gives CSVDNTGTGE. In full, the CDR3 is CSVDNTGTGELFF.

In this sample, this clone turned up many times. The read terminates 3 residues ahead of where the CDR3 ends, so the germline J gene completes it. This chain links TRBV20-1 with TRBJ2-5; D is possibly TRBD1 (5 bases). Trimming left V 5 bases short and J 5 bases short, with 9 bases between. Germline CDR1 and CDR2: DFQATT and SNEGSKA (reference sequence). This CDR3 spans 11 amino acids. The CDR3: CSAYSGETQYF. The CDR3 DNA, read in part, is TGCAGTGCTTACTCAGGGGAGACC.

In regard to this clone: Coverage ceases 3 residues before the CDR3 finishes, and the germline J gene fills in the end. This chain uses TRBV6-4 with TRBJ1-1, with D hard to call. The V end lost 3 bases, the J end lost 0 bases, and 5 bases lay between the germline ends. Germline V gene data show CDR1 as MRHNA and CDR2 as SNTAGT. The CDR3 runs to 13 residues. The covered CDR3 bases are TGTGCCAGCAGTGAACTCCTGAACACTGAA. Residues: CASSELLNTE. Given in full, the CDR3 is CASSELLNTEAFF.

A word on this clone: From the germline J gene comes the end of the CDR3, since the read stops 3 residues before it. The J gene is TRBJ2-1, the V gene TRBV6-4, with 7 bases fitting TRBD2. CDR3 size: 14 residues. Germline V gene data show CDR1 as MRHNA and CDR2 as SNTAGT. V lost 4 bases, J lost 9 bases, and 9 bases stayed unmatched. The sequenced CDR3 bases are TGTGCCAGCAGTGCCCTCCCGGGGGGACCTGAG. Encoded protein: CASSALPGGPE. The full CDR3 protein reads CASSALPGGPEQFF.

This clone occurred a few times. The same CDR3 can be traced to other DNA sequences in this sample. The CDR3 sequence: CASSPTRGDGYTF. The sequenced part of the CDR3 DNA is TGTGCCAGCTCGCCAACACGGGGAGATGGC. This rearrangement joins TRBV18 to TRBJ1-2; D gene unclear. The read falls 3 residues short of the CDR3 end, and the missing part is taken from the germline J gene. The CDR3 is made up of 13 amino acids. In germline, CDR1 is KGHSH, CDR2 LQKENI. V was pared by 6 bases and J by 6 bases, with 14 bases between. Drawing the rest from reference TRBV18 and TRBJ1-2, the complete variable domain is NAGVMQNPRHLVRRRGQEARLRCSPMKGHSHVYWYRQLPEEGLKFMVYLQKENIIDESGMPKERFSAEFPKEGPSILRIQQVVRGDSAAYFCASSPTRGDGYTFGSGTRLTVV.

This clone was detected many times. The sequenced CDR3 bases are TGTGCCAGCAGCCCGGACAGGGGTTATGAG. It translates to CASSPDRGYE. The complete CDR3 reads CASSPDRGYEQFF. J is TRBJ2-1 and V is TRBV7-9; 9 bases line up with TRBD1. The read terminates 3 residues ahead of where the CDR3 ends, so the germline J gene completes it. J lost 8 bases, V lost 5 bases, and 4 bases had no gene match. Germline V CDR1 and CDR2: SEHNR, FQNEAQ (reference sequence). There are 13 residues in the CDR3.

This clone was seen ten or more times. The CDR3 extends 3 residues past the end of the read, so its final part is completed from the germline J gene. The chain links TRBV5-1 to TRBJ2-2, with 8 nucleotides matching TRBD2. The CDR3 contains 15 residues. Looked up from germline, CDR1 is SGHRS and CDR2 is YFSETQ. V lost 7 bases to trimming and J lost 6 bases; unmatched junction nucleotides: 11. The covered CDR3 bases are TGCGCCAGCTATCCTGGGACTAGTGTTCCCGGGGAG. As protein: CASYPGTSVPGE. The entire CDR3 protein is CASYPGTSVPGELFF.

A remark on this clone: Read coverage stops 3 residues before the CDR3 terminus; the germline J gene supplies the remainder. The chain carries TRBV18 and TRBJ1-5; 9 bases map to TRBD1. Germline V gives CDR1 KGHSH, CDR2 LQKENI. V shed 3 bases, J shed 9 bases, and the junction held 6 bases outside the gene matches. The CDR3 consists of 14 residues. Incomplete CDR3 DNA: TGTGCCAGCTCACCCCGGACAGGGGATGGGCCC. Residues: CASSPRTGDGP. The entire CDR3 sequence reads CASSPRTGDGPQHF.

This clone was recorded at least ten times. The CDR3 extends 3 residues past the end of the read, so its final part is completed from the germline J gene. The V call is TRBV14, the J call TRBJ2-7; D remains ambiguous. Trimming stripped 0 bases from V and 1 base from J, with 7 bases between. The CDR3 runs 14 residues. CDR1 is SGHDN and CDR2 is FVKESK in the germline V gene. CDR3 loop: CASSQDYYSYEQYF. The covered CDR3 bases are TGTGCCAGCAGCCAAGACTACTATTCCTACGAG.

On this clone: With the read ending 3 residues before the CDR3 end, the germline J gene is used to fill in that end. The chain couples TRBV5-1 to TRBJ2-5; 9 bases map to TRBD2. This CDR3 is 15 amino acids long. CDR1 and CDR2 from the germline V gene are SGHRS and YFSETQ. The V segment lost 4 bases and the J segment 4 bases; nucleotides outside the gene matches: 8. CDR3 loop: CASSEDSGGPETQYF. The covered CDR3 bases are TGCGCCAGCAGCGAGGACAGCGGGGGGCCAGAGACC.

The sample holds many counts of this clone. The CDR3 is cut off 3 residues early in the read; its end comes from the germline J gene. The genes are TRBV23-1 and TRBJ2-7; D uncertain. TRBV23-1 is an ORF, with its function uncertain. V gave up 4 bases and J gave up 0 bases, with 13 bases separating them. The CDR3 length is 15 residues. CDR3 in amino acids: CASSPRHSSSYEQYF. The CDR3 DNA, read in part, is TGCGCCAGCAGTCCTCGACACAGTAGCTCCTACGAG.

This clone has ten or more counts. The CDR3 goes on 3 residues after the read ends, and that part is filled in from the germline J gene. The chain employs TRBV6-1 and TRBJ1-4; D is possibly TRBD1 (5 bases). Germline V gene data show CDR1 as MNHNS and CDR2 as SASEGT. This CDR3 is built from 14 residues. V was pared by 3 bases and J by 3 bases, with 8 bases between. CDR3 in amino acids: CASSDLGPNEKLFF. Incomplete CDR3 DNA: TGTGCCAGCAGTGACCTGGGGCCTAATGAAAAA.